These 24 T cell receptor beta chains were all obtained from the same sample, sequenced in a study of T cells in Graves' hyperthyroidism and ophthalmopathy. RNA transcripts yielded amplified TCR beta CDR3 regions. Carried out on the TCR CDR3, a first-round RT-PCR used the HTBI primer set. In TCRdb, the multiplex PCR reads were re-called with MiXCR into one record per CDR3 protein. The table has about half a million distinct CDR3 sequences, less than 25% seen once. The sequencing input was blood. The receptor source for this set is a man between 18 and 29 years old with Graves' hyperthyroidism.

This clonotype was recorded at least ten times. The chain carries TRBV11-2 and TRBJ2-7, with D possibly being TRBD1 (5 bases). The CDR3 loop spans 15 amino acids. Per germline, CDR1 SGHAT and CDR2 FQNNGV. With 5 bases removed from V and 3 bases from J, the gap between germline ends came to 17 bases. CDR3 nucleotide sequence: TGTGCCAGCAGCGAAGGCCCCTCAGGGATCTACGAGCAGTACTTC. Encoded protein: CASSEGPSGIYEQYF.

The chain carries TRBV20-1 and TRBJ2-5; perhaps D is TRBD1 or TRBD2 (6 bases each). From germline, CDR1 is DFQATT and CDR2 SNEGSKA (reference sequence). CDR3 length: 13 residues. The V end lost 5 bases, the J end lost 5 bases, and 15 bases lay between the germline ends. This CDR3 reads CSAYGGGSETQYF. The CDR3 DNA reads TGCAGTGCTTACGGGGGCGGATCGGAGACCCAGTACTTC.

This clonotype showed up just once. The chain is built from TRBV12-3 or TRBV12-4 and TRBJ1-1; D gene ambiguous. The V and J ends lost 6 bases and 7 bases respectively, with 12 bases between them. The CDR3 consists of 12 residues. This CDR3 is CASSPYWGEAFF. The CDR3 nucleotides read TGTGCCAGCAGCCCGTACTGGGGTGAAGCTTTCTTT.

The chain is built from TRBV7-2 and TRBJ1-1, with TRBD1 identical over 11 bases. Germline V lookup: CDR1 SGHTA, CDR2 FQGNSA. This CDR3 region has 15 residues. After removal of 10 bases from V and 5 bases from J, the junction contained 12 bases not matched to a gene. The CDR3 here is CAIRLGTGGGTEAFF. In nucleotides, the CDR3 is TGTGCCATCAGACTCGGGACAGGGGGGGGTACTGAAGCTTTCTTT.

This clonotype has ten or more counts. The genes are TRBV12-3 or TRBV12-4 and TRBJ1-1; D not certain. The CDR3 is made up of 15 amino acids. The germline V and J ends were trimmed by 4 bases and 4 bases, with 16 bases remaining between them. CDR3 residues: CASSSPTSWVTEAFF. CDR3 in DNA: TGTGCCAGCAGTTCCCCGACGAGTTGGGTCACTGAAGCTTTCTTT.

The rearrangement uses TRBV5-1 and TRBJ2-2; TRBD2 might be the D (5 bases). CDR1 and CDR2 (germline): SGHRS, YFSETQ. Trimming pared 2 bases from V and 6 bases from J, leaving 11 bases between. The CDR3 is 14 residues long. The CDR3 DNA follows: TGCGCCAGCAGCTTAGAGGGAGCCCCCGGGGAGCTGTTTTTT. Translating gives CASSLEGAPGELFF.

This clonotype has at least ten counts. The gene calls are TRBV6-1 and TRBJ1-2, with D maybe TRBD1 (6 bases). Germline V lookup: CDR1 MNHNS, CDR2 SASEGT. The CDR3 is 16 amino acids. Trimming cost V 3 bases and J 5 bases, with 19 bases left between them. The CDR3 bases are TGTGCCAGCAGTGATCCCTCTGGGGGCGGGAGGTATGGCTACACCTTC. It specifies CASSDPSGGGRYGYTF.

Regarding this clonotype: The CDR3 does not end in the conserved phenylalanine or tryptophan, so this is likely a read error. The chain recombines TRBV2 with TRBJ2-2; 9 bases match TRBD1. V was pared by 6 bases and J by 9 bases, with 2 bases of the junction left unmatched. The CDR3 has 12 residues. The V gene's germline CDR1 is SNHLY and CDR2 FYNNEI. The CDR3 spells CASRGQGRELFL. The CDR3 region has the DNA TGTGCCAGCAGGGGACAGGGCCGGGAGCTGTTTCTT.

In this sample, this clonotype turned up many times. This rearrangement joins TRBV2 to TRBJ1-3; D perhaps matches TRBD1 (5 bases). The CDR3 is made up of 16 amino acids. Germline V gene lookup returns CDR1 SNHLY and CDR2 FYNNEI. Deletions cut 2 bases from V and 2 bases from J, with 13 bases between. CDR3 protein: CASSEMGPGTGNTIYF. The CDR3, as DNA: TGTGCCAGCAGTGAAATGGGACCCGGGACTGGAAACACCATATATTTT.

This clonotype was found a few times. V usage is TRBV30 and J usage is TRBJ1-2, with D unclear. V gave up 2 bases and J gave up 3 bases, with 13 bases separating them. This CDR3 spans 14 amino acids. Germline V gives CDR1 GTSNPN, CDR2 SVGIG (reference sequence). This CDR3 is CAWSPGNGDYGYTF. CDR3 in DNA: TGTGCCTGGAGTCCGGGGAACGGGGACTATGGCTACACCTTC.

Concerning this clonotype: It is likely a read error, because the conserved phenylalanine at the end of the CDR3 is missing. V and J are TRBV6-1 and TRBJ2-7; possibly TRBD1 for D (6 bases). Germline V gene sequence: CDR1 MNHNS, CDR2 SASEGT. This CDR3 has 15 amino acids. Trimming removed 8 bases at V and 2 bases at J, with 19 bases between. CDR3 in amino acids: CASSGRAGVTYEQYL. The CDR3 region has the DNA TGTGCCAGCTCCGGTCGCGCAGGGGTGACCTACGAGCAGTACCTC.

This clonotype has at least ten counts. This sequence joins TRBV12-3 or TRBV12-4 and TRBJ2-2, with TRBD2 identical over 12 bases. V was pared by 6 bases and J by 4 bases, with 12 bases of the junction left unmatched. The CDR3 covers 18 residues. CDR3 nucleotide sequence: TGTGCCAGCAGGGCGCTAGCGGGGGGGCCCGGAGGCACCGGGGAGCTGTTTTTT. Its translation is CASRALAGGPGGTGELFF.

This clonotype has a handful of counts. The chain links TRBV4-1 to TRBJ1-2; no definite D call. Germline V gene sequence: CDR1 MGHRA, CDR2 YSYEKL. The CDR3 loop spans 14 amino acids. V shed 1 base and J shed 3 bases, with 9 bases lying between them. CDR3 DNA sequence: TGCGCCAGCAGCCAAGCTGTGAGAGACTATGGCTACACCTTC. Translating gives CASSQAVRDYGYTF.

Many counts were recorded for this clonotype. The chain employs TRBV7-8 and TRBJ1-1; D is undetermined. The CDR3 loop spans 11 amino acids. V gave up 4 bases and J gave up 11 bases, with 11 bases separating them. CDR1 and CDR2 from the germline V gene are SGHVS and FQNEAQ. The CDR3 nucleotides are TGTGCCAGCAGCTCGCAGATCGGCGCTTTCTTT. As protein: CASSSQIGAFF.

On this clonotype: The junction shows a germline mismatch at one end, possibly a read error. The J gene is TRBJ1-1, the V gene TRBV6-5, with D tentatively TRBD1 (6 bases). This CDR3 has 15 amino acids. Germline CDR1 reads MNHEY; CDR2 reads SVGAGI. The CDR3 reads CASSSTGQPNTEACF. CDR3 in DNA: TGTGCCAGCAGTTCCACAGGACAGCCGAACACTGAAGCTTGCTTT.

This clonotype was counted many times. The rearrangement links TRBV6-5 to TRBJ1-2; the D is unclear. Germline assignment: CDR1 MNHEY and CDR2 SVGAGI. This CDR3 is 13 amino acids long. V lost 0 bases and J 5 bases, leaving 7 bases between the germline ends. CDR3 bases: TGTGCCAGCAGTTACTCGAACGAGTATGGCTACACCTTC. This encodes CASSYSNEYGYTF.

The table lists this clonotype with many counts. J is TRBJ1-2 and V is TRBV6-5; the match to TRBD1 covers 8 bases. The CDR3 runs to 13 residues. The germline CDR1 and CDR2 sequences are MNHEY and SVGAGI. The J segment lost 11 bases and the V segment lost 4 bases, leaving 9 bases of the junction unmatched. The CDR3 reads CASSFTGGWGYTF. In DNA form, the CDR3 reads TGTGCCAGCAGTTTCACAGGGGGGTGGGGGTACACCTTC.

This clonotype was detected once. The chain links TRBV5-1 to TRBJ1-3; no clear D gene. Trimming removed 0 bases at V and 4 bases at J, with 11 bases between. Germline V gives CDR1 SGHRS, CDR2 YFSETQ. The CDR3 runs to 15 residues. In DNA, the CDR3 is TGCGCCAGCAGCTTGGACGGGGTAACAGGAAACACCATATATTTT. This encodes CASSLDGVTGNTIYF.

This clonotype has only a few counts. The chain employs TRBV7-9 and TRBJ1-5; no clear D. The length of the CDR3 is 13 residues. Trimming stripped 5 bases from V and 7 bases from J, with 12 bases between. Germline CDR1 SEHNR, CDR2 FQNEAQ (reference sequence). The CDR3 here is CASSAGARQPQHF. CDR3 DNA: TGTGCCAGCAGCGCGGGAGCGAGACAGCCCCAGCATTTT.

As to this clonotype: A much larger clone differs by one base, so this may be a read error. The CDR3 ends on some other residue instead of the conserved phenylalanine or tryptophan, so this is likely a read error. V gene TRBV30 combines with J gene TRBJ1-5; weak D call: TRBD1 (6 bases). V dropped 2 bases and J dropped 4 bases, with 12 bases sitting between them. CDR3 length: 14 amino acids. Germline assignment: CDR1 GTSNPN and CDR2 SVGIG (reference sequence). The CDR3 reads CAWSTGRGNQPQHV. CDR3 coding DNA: TGTGCCTGGAGTACGGGCAGGGGTAATCAGCCCCAGCATGTT.

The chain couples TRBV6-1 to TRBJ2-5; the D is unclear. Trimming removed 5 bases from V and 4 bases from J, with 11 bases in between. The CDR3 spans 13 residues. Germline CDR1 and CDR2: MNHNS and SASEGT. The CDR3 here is CASSRPGIETQYF. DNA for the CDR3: TGTGCCAGCAGTAGACCGGGTATAGAGACCCAGTACTTC.

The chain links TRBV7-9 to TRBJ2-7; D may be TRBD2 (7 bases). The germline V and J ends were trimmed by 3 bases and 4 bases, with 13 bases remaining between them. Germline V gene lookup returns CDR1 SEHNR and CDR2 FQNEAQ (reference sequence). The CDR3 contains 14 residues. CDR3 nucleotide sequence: TGTGCCAGCAGCTTCTCGGGGGGCATGTACGAGCAGTACTTC. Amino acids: CASSFSGGMYEQYF.

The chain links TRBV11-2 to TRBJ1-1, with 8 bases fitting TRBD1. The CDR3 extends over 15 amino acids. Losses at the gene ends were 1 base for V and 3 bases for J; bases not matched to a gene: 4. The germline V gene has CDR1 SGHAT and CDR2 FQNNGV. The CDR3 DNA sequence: TGTGCCAGCAGCTTAGGACAGGGGAGAGACACTGAAGCTTTCTTT. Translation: CASSLGQGRDTEAFF. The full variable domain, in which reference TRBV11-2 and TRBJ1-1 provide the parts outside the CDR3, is EAGVAQSPRYKIIEKRQSVAFWCNPISGHATLYWYQQILGQGPKLLIQFQNNGVVDDSQLPKDRFSAERLKGVDSTLKIQPAKLEDSAVYLCASSLGQGRDTEAFFGQGTRLTVV.

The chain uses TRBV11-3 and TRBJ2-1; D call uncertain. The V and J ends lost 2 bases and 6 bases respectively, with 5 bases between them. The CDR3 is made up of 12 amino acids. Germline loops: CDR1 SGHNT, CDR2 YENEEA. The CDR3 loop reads CASSLKGNEQFF. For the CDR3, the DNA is TGTGCCAGCAGCTTAAAGGGCAATGAGCAGTTCTTC.